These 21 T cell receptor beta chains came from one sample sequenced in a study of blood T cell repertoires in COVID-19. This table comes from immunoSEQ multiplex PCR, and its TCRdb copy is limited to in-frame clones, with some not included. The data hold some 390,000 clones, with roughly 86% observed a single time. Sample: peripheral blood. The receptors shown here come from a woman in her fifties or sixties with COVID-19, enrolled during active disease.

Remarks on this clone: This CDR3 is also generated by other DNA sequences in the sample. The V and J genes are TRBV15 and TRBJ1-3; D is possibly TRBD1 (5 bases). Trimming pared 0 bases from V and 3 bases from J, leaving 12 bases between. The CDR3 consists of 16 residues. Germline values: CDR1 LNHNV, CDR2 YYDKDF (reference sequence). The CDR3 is CATSRDPGSSGNTIYF. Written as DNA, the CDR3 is TGTGCCACCAGCAGAGATCCAGGGTCTAGTGGAAACACCATATATTTT.

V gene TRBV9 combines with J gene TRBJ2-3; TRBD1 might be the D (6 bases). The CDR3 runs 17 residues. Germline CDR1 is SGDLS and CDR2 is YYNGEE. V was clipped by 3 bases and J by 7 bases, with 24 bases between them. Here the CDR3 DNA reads TGTGCCAGCAGCGAGGCCCCATCAGGGGCCGGACGATATACGCAGTATTTT. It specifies CASSEAPSGAGRYTQYF.

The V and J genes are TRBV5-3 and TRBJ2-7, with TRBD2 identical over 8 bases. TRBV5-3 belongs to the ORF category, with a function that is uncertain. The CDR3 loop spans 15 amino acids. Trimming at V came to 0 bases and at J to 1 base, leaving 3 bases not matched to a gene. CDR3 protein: CARSLVREGSYEQYF. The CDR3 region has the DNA TGTGCCAGAAGCTTGGTACGGGAGGGATCCTACGAGCAGTACTTC.

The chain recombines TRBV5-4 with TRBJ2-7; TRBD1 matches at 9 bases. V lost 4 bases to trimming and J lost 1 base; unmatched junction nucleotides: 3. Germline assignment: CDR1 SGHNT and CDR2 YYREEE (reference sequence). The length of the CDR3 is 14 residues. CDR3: CASSPGQGSYEQYF. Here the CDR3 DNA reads TGTGCCAGCAGCCCGGGACAGGGATCCTACGAGCAGTACTTC.

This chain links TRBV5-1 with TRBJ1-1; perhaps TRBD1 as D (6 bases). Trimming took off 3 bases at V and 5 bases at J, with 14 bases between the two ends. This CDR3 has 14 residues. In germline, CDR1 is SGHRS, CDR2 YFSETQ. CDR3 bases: TGCGCCAGCAGCTCCCTCCCCGGACAGACTGAAGCTTTCTTT. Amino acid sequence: CASSSLPGQTEAFF.

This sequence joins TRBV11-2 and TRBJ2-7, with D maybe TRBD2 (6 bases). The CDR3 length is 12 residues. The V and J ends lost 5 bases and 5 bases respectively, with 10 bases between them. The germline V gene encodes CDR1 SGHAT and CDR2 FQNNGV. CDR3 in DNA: TGTGCCAGCAGCCCCGGGGGACACGAGCAGTACTTC. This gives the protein CASSPGGHEQYF.

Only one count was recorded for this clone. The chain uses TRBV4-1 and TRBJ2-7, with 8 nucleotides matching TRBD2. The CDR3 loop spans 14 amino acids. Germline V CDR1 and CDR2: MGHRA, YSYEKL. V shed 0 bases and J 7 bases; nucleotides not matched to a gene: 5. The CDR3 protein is CASSQDSRGGEQYF. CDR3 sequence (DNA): TGCGCCAGCAGCCAAGATTCTCGGGGGGGTGAGCAGTACTTC.

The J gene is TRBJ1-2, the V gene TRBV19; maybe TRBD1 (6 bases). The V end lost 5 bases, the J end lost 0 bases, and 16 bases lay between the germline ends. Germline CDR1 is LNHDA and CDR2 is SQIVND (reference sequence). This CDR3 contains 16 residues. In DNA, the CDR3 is TGTGCCAGTAGTGACCCCGGACGGACAGCTAACTATGGCTACACCTTC. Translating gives CASSDPGRTANYGYTF. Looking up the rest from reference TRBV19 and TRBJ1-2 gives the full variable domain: DGGITQSPKYLFRKEGQNVTLSCEQNLNHDAMYWYRQDPGQGLRLIYYSQIVNDFQKGDIAEGYSVSREKKESFPLTVTSAQKNPTAFYLCASSDPGRTANYGYTFGSGTRLTVV.

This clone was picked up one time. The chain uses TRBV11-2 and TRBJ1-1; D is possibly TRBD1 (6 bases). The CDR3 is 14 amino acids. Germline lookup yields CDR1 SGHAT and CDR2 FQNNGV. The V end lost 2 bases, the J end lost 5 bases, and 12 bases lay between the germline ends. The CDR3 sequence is CASSLISTGTEAFF. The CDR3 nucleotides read TGTGCCAGCAGCTTAATTAGCACAGGGACTGAAGCTTTCTTT.

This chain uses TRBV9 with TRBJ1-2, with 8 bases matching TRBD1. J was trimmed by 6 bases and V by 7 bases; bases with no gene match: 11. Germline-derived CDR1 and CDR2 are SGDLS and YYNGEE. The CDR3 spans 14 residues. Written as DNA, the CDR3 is TGTGCCAGCGAGGCGTCAGGGGGCTACGATGGCTACACCTTC. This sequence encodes CASEASGGYDGYTF.

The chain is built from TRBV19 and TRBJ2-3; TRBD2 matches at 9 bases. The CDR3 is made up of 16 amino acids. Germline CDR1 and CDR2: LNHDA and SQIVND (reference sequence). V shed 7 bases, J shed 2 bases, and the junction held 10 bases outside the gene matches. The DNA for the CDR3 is TGTGCCAGTACCCCGACCCTAGCGGGGAACACAGATACGCAGTATTTT. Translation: CASTPTLAGNTDTQYF. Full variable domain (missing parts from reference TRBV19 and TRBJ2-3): DGGITQSPKYLFRKEGQNVTLSCEQNLNHDAMYWYRQDPGQGLRLIYYSQIVNDFQKGDIAEGYSVSREKKESFPLTVTSAQKNPTAFYLCASTPTLAGNTDTQYFGPGTRLTVL.

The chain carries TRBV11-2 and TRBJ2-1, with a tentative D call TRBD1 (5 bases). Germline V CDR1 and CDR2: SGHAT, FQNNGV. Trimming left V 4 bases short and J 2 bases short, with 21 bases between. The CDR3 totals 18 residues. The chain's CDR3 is CASSSHLTTAKAYNEQFF. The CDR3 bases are TGTGCCAGCAGCTCTCACCTCACGACAGCAAAAGCCTACAATGAGCAGTTCTTC.

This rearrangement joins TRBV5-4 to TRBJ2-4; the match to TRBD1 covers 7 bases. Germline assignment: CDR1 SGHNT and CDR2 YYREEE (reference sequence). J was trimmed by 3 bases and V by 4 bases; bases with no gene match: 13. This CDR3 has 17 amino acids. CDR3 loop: CASSGKGQGVNKNIQYF. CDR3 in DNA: TGTGCCAGCAGCGGGAAAGGGCAGGGGGTCAACAAAAACATTCAGTACTTC.

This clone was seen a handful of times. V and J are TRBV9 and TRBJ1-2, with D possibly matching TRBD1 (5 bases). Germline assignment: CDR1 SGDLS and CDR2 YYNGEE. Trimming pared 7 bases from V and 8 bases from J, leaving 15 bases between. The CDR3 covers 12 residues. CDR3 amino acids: CASGGSLKGYTF. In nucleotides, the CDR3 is TGTGCCAGCGGGGGGTCTTTAAAAGGCTACACCTTC.

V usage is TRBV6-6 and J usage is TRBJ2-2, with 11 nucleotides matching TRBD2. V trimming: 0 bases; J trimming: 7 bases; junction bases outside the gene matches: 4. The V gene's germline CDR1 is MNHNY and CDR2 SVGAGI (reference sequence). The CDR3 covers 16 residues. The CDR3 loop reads CASSYSSGGANGELFF. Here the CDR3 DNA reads TGTGCCAGCAGTTACTCTAGCGGGGGGGCCAACGGGGAGCTGTTTTTT.

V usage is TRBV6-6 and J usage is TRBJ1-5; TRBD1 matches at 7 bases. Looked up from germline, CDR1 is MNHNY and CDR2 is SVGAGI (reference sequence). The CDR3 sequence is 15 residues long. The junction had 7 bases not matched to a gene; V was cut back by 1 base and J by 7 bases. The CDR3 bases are TGTGCCAGCAGTTACTACAGGGGATCGGGGCAGCCCCAGCATTTT. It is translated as CASSYYRGSGQPQHF.

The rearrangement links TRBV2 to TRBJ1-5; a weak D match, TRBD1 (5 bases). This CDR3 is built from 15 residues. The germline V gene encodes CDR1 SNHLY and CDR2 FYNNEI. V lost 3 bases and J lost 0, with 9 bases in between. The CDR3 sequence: CASSERRASNQPQHF. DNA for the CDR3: TGTGCCAGCAGTGAGCGCAGGGCTAGCAATCAGCCCCAGCATTTT.

CDR3 nucleotide sequence: TGCAGCGTTGCCCTGGGGGGGCGGGGCACAGATACGCAGTATTTT. Residues: CSVALGGRGTDTQYF. V usage is TRBV29-1 and J usage is TRBJ2-3; D may be TRBD2 (7 bases). The CDR3 contains 15 residues. V was trimmed by 4 bases and J by 1 base, leaving 15 bases between them. From germline, CDR1 is SQVTM and CDR2 ANQGSEA.

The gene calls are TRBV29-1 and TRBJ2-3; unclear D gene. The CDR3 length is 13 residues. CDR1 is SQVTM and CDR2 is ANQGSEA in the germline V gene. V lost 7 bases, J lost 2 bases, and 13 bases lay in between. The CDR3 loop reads CSAPSPYTDTQYF. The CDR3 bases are TGCAGCGCACCCTCCCCCTACACAGATACGCAGTATTTT.

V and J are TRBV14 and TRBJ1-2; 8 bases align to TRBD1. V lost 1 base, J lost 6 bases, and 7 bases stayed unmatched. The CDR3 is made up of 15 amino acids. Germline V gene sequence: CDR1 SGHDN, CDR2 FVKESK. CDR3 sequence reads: CASSQGAGGGDGYTF. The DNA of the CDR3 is TGTGCCAGCAGCCAAGGGGCAGGGGGCGGTGATGGCTACACCTTC.

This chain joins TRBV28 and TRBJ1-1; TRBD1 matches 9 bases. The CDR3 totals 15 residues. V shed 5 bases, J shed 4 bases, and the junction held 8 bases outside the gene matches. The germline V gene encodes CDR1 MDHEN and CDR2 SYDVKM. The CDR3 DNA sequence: TGTGCCAGCAGTCGCACCGGGACAGGGAGCACTGAAGCTTTCTTT. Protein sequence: CASSRTGTGSTEAFF.